A single sample is the source of the 9 T cell receptor beta chains below, sequenced in a study of cytomegalovirus exposure and HLA in healthy donors. It was with 60 Vbeta and 13 Jbeta primers that the PCR ran. Clones were read by immunoSEQ multiplex PCR, and TCRdb kept only the in-frame ones, dropping some. The sample has fewer than 130,000 clones, 60% to 75% seen once. Specimen: PBMCs. Receptors originate from a man between 40 and 49 years old in good health and CMV-seropositive.

The chain recombines TRBV5-4 with TRBJ2-5, with D perhaps matching TRBD1 (6 bases). The V gene lost 4 bases and the J gene lost 2 bases, with 15 bases spanning the gap. The CDR3 has 15 residues. Germline CDR1 is SGHNT and CDR2 is YYREEE (reference sequence). The CDR3 DNA follows: TGTGCCAGCAGCACCGGGACAAGTATACAAGAGACCCAGTACTTC. As protein: CASSTGTSIQETQYF.

This sequence joins TRBV6-1 and TRBJ2-7, with 10 bases identical to TRBD2. Germline loops: CDR1 MNHNS, CDR2 SASEGT. Trimming at V came to 5 bases and at J to 2 bases, leaving 9 bases not matched to a gene. This CDR3 spans 16 amino acids. The CDR3 DNA reads as TGTGCCAGCAGTAAAGAGCCTAGCGGGAGTACCTACGAGCAGTACTTC. Amino acid sequence: CASSKEPSGSTYEQYF.

This clone was counted between two and nine times. The chain has TRBV7-3 and TRBJ2-2, with 7 bases fitting TRBD2. Germline lookup yields CDR1 SGHTA and CDR2 FQGTGA. With V trimmed by 2 bases and J by 7 bases, 7 bases remained unmatched. CDR3 length: 15 amino acids. The DNA for the CDR3 is TGTGCCAGCAGCTTACAGGCCCCGGGGGGCGGGGAGCTGTTTTTT. Translation gives CASSLQAPGGGELFF.

The chain recombines TRBV2 with TRBJ2-7; 14 nucleotides align to TRBD2. With 5 bases clipped from V and 2 bases from J, the junction kept 11 bases outside the gene matches. The CDR3 length is 18 residues. From germline, CDR1 is SNHLY and CDR2 FYNNEI. In DNA form, the CDR3 reads TGTGCCAGCAGTCCGGGACTAGCGGGAGATCAGGGACCCTACGAGCAGTACTTC. It translates to CASSPGLAGDQGPYEQYF.

The J gene is TRBJ1-1, the V gene TRBV6-5; 7 positions agree with TRBD1. The CDR3 consists of 15 residues. V trimming: 5 bases; J trimming: 1 base; junction bases outside the gene matches: 7. Germline CDR1 MNHEY, CDR2 SVGAGI. This chain's CDR3 is CASSQSGTENTEAFF. The DNA of the CDR3 is TGTGCCAGCAGTCAATCCGGGACAGAGAACACTGAAGCTTTCTTT.

By share, this clone ranks as hyperexpanded (1% or more). Other DNA sequences in this specimen translate into the identical CDR3. The chain combines TRBV5-4 with TRBJ1-1, with TRBD1 identical over 10 bases. V was clipped by 6 bases and J by 1 base; unmatched bases: 9. The germline V gene has CDR1 SGHNT and CDR2 YYREEE (reference sequence). The CDR3 consists of 16 residues. Here the CDR3 reads CASTRGDRGSNTEAFF. CDR3 coding DNA: TGTGCCAGCACCCGGGGGGACAGGGGATCGAACACTGAAGCTTTCTTT.

V and J are TRBV5-4 and TRBJ2-1; perhaps TRBD2 as D (6 bases). The CDR3 extends over 17 amino acids. V was shortened by 0 bases and J by 8 bases, with 21 bases between the two germline ends. CDR1 SGHNT and CDR2 YYREEE come from the germline V gene (reference sequence). This CDR3 is CASSLGTIVVYNHEQFF. The DNA for the CDR3 is TGTGCCAGCAGCTTGGGGACTATTGTCGTTTATAACCATGAGCAGTTCTTC.

The chain is built from TRBV5-1 and TRBJ1-1, with D possibly being TRBD1 (6 bases). Trimming took off 4 bases at V and 3 bases at J, with 13 bases between the two ends. CDR3 length equals 14 residues. Germline V gives CDR1 SGHRS, CDR2 YFSETQ. The CDR3 nucleotides read TGCGCCAGCAGCCTTCAGGGGTATGACACTGAAGCTTTCTTT. It codes for CASSLQGYDTEAFF.

This clone was detected ten times or more. This rearrangement joins TRBV2 to TRBJ1-1; D remains ambiguous. The CDR3 is made up of 12 amino acids. Trimming left V 9 bases short and J 7 bases short, with 15 bases between. Germline lookup yields CDR1 SNHLY and CDR2 FYNNEI. CDR3 residues: CARSAAFLEAFF. The CDR3 coding sequence is TGTGCCAGAAGCGCAGCCTTTCTTGAAGCTTTCTTT.